These 28 T cell receptor beta chains were sequenced from one sample in a study of T cell repertoires in cytomegalovirus infection. One entry per CDR3 protein, called by TCRdb with MiXCR from the reads. In the table there are about 150,000 distinct CDR3 sequences, less than 25% of which are singletons. Material: PBMCs. Receptors originate from a human donor in good health (CMV status not recorded). Some clones in this sample may be carry-over from other donors' samples.

The genes are TRBV15 and TRBJ2-1; possible D gene TRBD2, 5 bases. CDR3 size: 16 residues. The V end was cut by 0 bases, the J end by 1 base, with 10 bases between. Germline CDR1 is LNHNV and CDR2 is YYDKDF (reference sequence). CDR3 protein: CATSREGVASYNEQFF. CDR3 DNA sequence: TGTGCCACCAGCAGAGAGGGCGTAGCGTCCTACAATGAGCAGTTCTTC.

This clonotype has more than one count but fewer than ten. This chain links TRBV6-1 with TRBJ1-5; possible D gene TRBD1, 5 bases. Germline CDR1 and CDR2: MNHNS and SASEGT. V lost 6 bases to trimming and J lost 0 bases, with 12 bases between them. The CDR3 contains 15 residues. This chain's CDR3 is CASSADSYSNQPQHF. DNA of the CDR3: TGTGCCAGCAGCGCAGACAGTTATAGCAATCAGCCCCAGCATTTT.

The table lists this clonotype with many counts. V and J are TRBV7-8 and TRBJ1-5; a possible D gene is TRBD1 (5 bases). Germline assignment: CDR1 SGHVS and CDR2 FQNEAQ. The CDR3 totals 12 residues. V lost 4 bases and J 9 bases, leaving 10 bases between the germline ends. Here the CDR3 DNA reads TGTGCCAGCAGCTCGGACACCCGGCCCCAGCATTTT. Its protein product is CASSSDTRPQHF.

The rearrangement links TRBV7-9 to TRBJ2-5, with 8 bases fitting TRBD2. J lost 4 bases, V lost 2 bases, and 15 bases had no gene match. There are 18 residues in the CDR3. Germline CDR1 SEHNR, CDR2 FQNEAQ (reference sequence). This chain's CDR3 is CASSLFPSGSSFGETQYF. The CDR3 region has the DNA TGTGCCAGCAGCTTATTCCCGAGCGGGAGCAGTTTCGGAGAGACCCAGTACTTC.

Turning to this clonotype: This may arise from a read error, as a much more abundant clone is one base away. This chain connects TRBV12-3 or TRBV12-4 to TRBJ2-2, with D possibly called TRBD1 or TRBD2 (5 bases each). CDR3 length equals 15 residues. CDR3: CASGLVTAATGELFF. In DNA form, the CDR3 reads TGTGCCAGCGGTTTGGTGACAGCGGCCACCGGGGAGCTGTTTTTT.

This clonotype was detected ten times or more. This chain uses TRBV28 with TRBJ1-5, with D unclear. Germline V gene data show CDR1 as MDHEN and CDR2 as SYDVKM. Trimming stripped 5 bases from V and 3 bases from J, with 20 bases between. CDR3 length: 17 residues. The CDR3 protein is CASSTALVRKYNQPQHF. CDR3 in DNA: TGTGCCAGCAGTACGGCCCTCGTCAGGAAATACAATCAGCCCCAGCATTTT.

The chain joins TRBV29-1 to TRBJ2-1; 14 positions agree with TRBD2. After removal of 7 bases from V and 5 bases from J, the junction contained 10 bases not matched to a gene. The germline V gene encodes CDR1 SQVTM and CDR2 ANQGSEA. The CDR3 totals 16 residues. The DNA for the CDR3 is TGCAGCGCCCGTCGACTAGCGGGGGGGCCGAACAATGAGCAGTTCTTC. This sequence encodes CSARRLAGGPNNEQFF.

The chain uses TRBV6-6 and TRBJ1-5; no clear D gene. Germline V CDR1 and CDR2: MNHNY, SVGAGI (reference sequence). Trimming stripped 0 bases from V and 0 bases from J, with 9 bases between. The CDR3 contains 16 residues. CDR3 nucleotide sequence: TGTGCCAGCAGTTACTCGATGGGTCATAGCAATCAGCCCCAGCATTTT. This sequence encodes CASSYSMGHSNQPQHF.

This clonotype was seen ten or more times. V gene TRBV7-2 combines with J gene TRBJ2-1, with TRBD2 matching over 8 bases. CDR1 is SGHTA, CDR2 FQGNSA, per germline. CDR3 size: 15 residues. V was pared by 1 base and J by 4 bases, with 3 bases of the junction left unmatched. CDR3 nucleotide sequence: TGTGCCAGCAGCTTAGGTACTAGCGGATACAATGAGCAGTTCTTC. It specifies CASSLGTSGYNEQFF.

The chain joins TRBV7-9 to TRBJ2-6, with D perhaps TRBD2 (5 bases). The CDR3 runs to 15 residues. Germline CDR1 reads SEHNR; CDR2 reads FQNEAQ (reference sequence). With 1 base removed from V and 2 bases from J, the gap between germline ends came to 6 bases. DNA for the CDR3: TGTGCCAGCAGCTTAGACGGGGCTGGGGCCAACGTCCTGACTTTC. This sequence encodes CASSLDGAGANVLTF.

The chain has TRBV5-4 and TRBJ2-7; TRBD1 might be the D (5 bases). Trimming cost V 4 bases and J 3 bases, with 14 bases left between them. This CDR3 has 14 amino acids. Germline V gives CDR1 SGHNT, CDR2 YYREEE (reference sequence). CDR3 bases: TGTGCCAGCAGCGACAGATCCCCCCTCTACGAGCAGTACTTC. Amino acid sequence: CASSDRSPLYEQYF.

The chain links TRBV5-1 to TRBJ2-7; TRBD2 aligns across 14 bases. Germline V gene sequence: CDR1 SGHRS, CDR2 YFSETQ. The CDR3 has 15 residues. The ends lost 3 bases at V and 5 bases at J; junction bases unmatched: 4. CDR3 amino acids: CASSYGTSGRDEQYF. The CDR3, as DNA: TGCGCCAGCAGCTACGGGACTAGCGGGAGAGACGAGCAGTACTTC.

The chain has TRBV18 and TRBJ2-7; tentative D call: TRBD1 (5 bases). CDR1 and CDR2 from the germline V gene are KGHSH and LQKENI. V was pared by 3 bases and J by 0 bases, with 9 bases between. CDR3 length equals 14 residues. CDR3 sequence (DNA): TGTGCCAGCTCACCGTCAGGGAACTCCTACGAGCAGTACTTC. Translating it yields CASSPSGNSYEQYF.

The genes are TRBV7-2 and TRBJ2-1; 13 bases match TRBD2. V trimming: 4 bases; J trimming: 9 bases; junction bases outside the gene matches: 6. CDR1 is SGHTA, CDR2 FQGNSA, per germline. The CDR3 is 15 residues long. CDR3 in DNA: TGTGCCAGCAGCTCTGGACTAGCGGGAGTCAGTGAGCAGTTCTTC. Translation gives CASSSGLAGVSEQFF. Based on the CDR3 plus reference TRBV7-2 and TRBJ2-1, the full variable domain is GAGVSQSPSNKVTEKGKDVELRCDPISGHTALYWYRQSLGQGLEFLIYFQGNSAPDKSGLPSDRFSAERTGGSVSTLTIQRTQQEDSAVYLCASSSGLAGVSEQFFGPGTRLTVL.

This clonotype was seen many times. The chain recombines TRBV7-9 with TRBJ1-5; D is unclear. Between the trimmed V and J ends, which lost 6 bases and 8 bases, there was a span of 11 bases. Germline lookup yields CDR1 SEHNR and CDR2 FQNEAQ (reference sequence). The CDR3 is 12 residues long. CDR3 DNA sequence: TGTGCCAGCAGTCGAGGGCGAGAGCCCCAGCATTTT. Protein product: CASSRGREPQHF.

This clonotype was observed a handful of times. The rearrangement uses TRBV20-1 and TRBJ2-3; D is perhaps TRBD2 (6 bases). Trimming shortened V by 0 bases and J by 4 bases, and 17 bases separated the two germline ends. The CDR3 extends over 16 amino acids. In germline, CDR1 is DFQATT, CDR2 SNEGSKA (reference sequence). CDR3: CSARDLAPTGPDTQYF. The DNA for the CDR3 is TGCAGTGCTAGAGACCTAGCGCCAACTGGGCCAGATACGCAGTATTTT.

This clonotype came up a few times. CDR3 in amino acids: CASSQVGPWTGRNYGYTF. The CDR3 region has the DNA TGCGCCAGCAGCCAAGTCGGCCCGTGGACAGGGCGAAACTATGGCTACACCTTC. The chain carries TRBV4-1 and TRBJ1-2, with 8 positions matching TRBD1. Germline V gene sequence: CDR1 MGHRA, CDR2 YSYEKL. There are 18 residues in the CDR3. V lost 1 base to trimming and J lost 2 bases; unmatched junction nucleotides: 12.

Many counts were recorded for this clonotype. V usage is TRBV7-2 and J usage is TRBJ1-5, with 7 bases lining up with TRBD1. Germline CDR1 is SGHTA and CDR2 is FQGNSA. The CDR3 has 16 amino acids. V gave up 4 bases and J gave up 4 bases; unmatched junction bases: 10. The CDR3 DNA is TGTGCCAGCAGCTCGGACGGGACAGCAATAAATCAGCCCCAGCATTTT. It specifies CASSSDGTAINQPQHF.

The chain links TRBV2 to TRBJ1-1, with D perhaps TRBD1 (6 bases). Trimming pared 6 bases from V and 4 bases from J, leaving 18 bases between. Per the germline V gene, CDR1 is SNHLY and CDR2 is FYNNEI. The CDR3 consists of 15 residues. The CDR3 loop reads CASRDSQGWATEAFF. In DNA, the CDR3 is TGTGCCAGCAGAGATTCCCAGGGGTGGGCCACTGAAGCTTTCTTT.

Points on this clonotype: Compared with germline, one end of the junction differs, possibly owing to a read error. V is TRBV7-9 and J is TRBJ2-5, with a tentative D call TRBD1 (6 bases). CDR1 and CDR2 from the germline V gene are SEHNR and FQNEAQ (reference sequence). The CDR3 sequence is 15 residues long. The CDR3 loop reads CASSPTGIFEETQYF. CDR3 nucleotide sequence: TGTGCTAGCAGCCCTACAGGGATTTTCGAAGAGACCCAGTACTTC. The full variable domain, its missing parts supplied by reference TRBV7-9 and TRBJ2-5, is DTGVSQNPRHKITKRGQNVTFRCDPISEHNRLYWYRQTLGQGPEFLTYFQNEAQLEKSRLLSDRFSAERPKGSFSTLEIQRTEQGDSAMYLCASSPTGIFEETQYFGPGTRLLVL.

V usage is TRBV18 and J usage is TRBJ1-1; 11 positions agree with TRBD1. V dropped 1 base and J dropped 0; count of bases not matched to a gene: 7. The CDR3 contains 18 residues. From germline, CDR1 is KGHSH and CDR2 LQKENI. CDR3 amino acids: CASSPRDRGIGLNTEAFF. The CDR3 DNA is TGTGCCAGCTCACCACGGGACAGGGGGATTGGATTGAACACTGAAGCTTTCTTT.

This clonotype was observed a few times. The J gene is TRBJ2-1, the V gene TRBV20-1, with TRBD2 matching over 10 bases. Germline CDR1 and CDR2: DFQATT and SNEGSKA (reference sequence). The V gene end was trimmed by 6 bases and the J gene end by 4 bases; junction bases not matched to a gene: 6. This CDR3 comprises 14 residues. DNA of the CDR3: TGCAGTGCAGTAGCGGGAGGCATGTACAATGAGCAGTTCTTC. Encoded protein: CSAVAGGMYNEQFF.

This clonotype was detected a few times. The rearrangement links TRBV6-4 to TRBJ2-1; TRBD2 agrees at 7 bases. Unmatched junction bases numbered 11, after V lost 4 bases and J lost 5 bases. Germline lookup yields CDR1 MRHNA and CDR2 SNTAGT. The CDR3 loop spans 16 amino acids. CDR3 sequence: CASSVRAGVSHNEQFF. The CDR3 DNA reads as TGTGCCAGCAGTGTTAGGGCGGGAGTTTCCCACAATGAGCAGTTCTTC.

There are a few counts of this clonotype. This chain links TRBV6-2 or TRBV6-3 with TRBJ2-7; tentatively, D is TRBD1 (5 bases). The CDR3 is made up of 13 amino acids. Germline V CDR1 and CDR2: MNHEY, SVGEGT. The V end lost 5 bases, the J end lost 3 bases, and 11 bases lay between the germline ends. For the CDR3, the DNA is TGTGCCAGCAGTACAGGAGCCCACTACGAGCAGTACTTC. Residues: CASSTGAHYEQYF.

In this sample, this clonotype turned up many times. The CDR3 DNA follows: TGTGCCAGCAGTTTAATCGGAGGGTCTGGAAACACCATATATTTT. It encodes CASSLIGGSGNTIYF. The chain is built from TRBV27 and TRBJ1-3; no definite D call. The CDR3 spans 15 residues. Deletions cut 2 bases from V and 1 base from J, with 9 bases between. Per germline, CDR1 MNHEY and CDR2 SMNVEV (reference sequence).

Many counts were recorded for this clonotype. The chain employs TRBV12-3 or TRBV12-4 and TRBJ2-5, with D tentatively TRBD1 (6 bases). The length of the CDR3 is 16 residues. V was pared by 6 bases and J by 5 bases, with 22 bases between. The CDR3 DNA reads as TGTGCCAGCAGCGACGATCCGGGACAATTTGCGGAGACCCAGTACTTC. Protein: CASSDDPGQFAETQYF.

The CDR3 reads CASRKREASGGPGTDTQYF. The CDR3 DNA sequence: TGTGCCAGTAGAAAGAGGGAGGCTAGCGGGGGGCCGGGTACAGATACGCAGTATTTT. This chain uses TRBV19 with TRBJ2-3, with 11 bases lining up with TRBD2. CDR3 length: 19 amino acids. The V gene's germline CDR1 is LNHDA and CDR2 SQIVND (reference sequence). J lost 3 bases, V lost 6 bases, and 17 bases had no gene match. The entire variable domain, with the rest obtained from reference TRBV19 and TRBJ2-3, is as follows: DGGITQSPKYLFRKEGQNVTLSCEQNLNHDAMYWYRQDPGQGLRLIYYSQIVNDFQKGDIAEGYSVSREKKESFPLTVTSAQKNPTAFYLCASRKREASGGPGTDTQYFGPGTRLTVL.

In this sample, this clonotype turned up many times. This CDR3 is CASSPMNNEQFF. CDR3 nucleotide sequence: TGTGCCAGCAGCCCGATGAACAATGAGCAGTTCTTC. The chain combines TRBV7-6 with TRBJ2-1; D is ambiguous. Germline V gives CDR1 SGHVS, CDR2 FNYEAQ. V lost 5 bases to trimming and J lost 5 bases, with 7 bases between them. CDR3 length: 12 residues.